The text below deals with one T cell receptor beta chain. Other DNA sequences from this sample encode an identical CDR3 as well. Germline V CDR1 and CDR2: KGHSH, LQKENI. The CDR3 sequence is 15 residues long. With 1 base removed from V and 1 base from J, the gap between germline ends came to 9 bases. This entry is derived from a study of blood T cell repertoires in COVID-19. Looking at the study overall: Acute-phase and convalescent COVID-19 samples originated in the United States, Italy and Spain. PBMCs, B-cell-depleted T cells, or T cells provided the cDNA or gDNA that made up the material.

In the authors' methods: Amplification with reference gene primers provided the estimates of nucleated cell counts. The repertoire was sequenced with immunoSEQ multiplex PCR; TCRdb's copy has only in-frame clones and lacks some. That table furnishes V, J and clone size, whereas the DNA furnished D and trimming. Of fewer than 90,000 clones in the sample, approximately 86% were seen once. This receptor was obtained from an older man with active COVID-19. Source material: peripheral blood. This chain connects TRBV18 to TRBJ2-3; a weak D match, TRBD2 (6 bases). DNA of the CDR3: TGTGCCAGCTCACCACGGGGCGGGGGCACAGATACGCAGTATTTT. Translated: CASSPRGGGTDTQYF.